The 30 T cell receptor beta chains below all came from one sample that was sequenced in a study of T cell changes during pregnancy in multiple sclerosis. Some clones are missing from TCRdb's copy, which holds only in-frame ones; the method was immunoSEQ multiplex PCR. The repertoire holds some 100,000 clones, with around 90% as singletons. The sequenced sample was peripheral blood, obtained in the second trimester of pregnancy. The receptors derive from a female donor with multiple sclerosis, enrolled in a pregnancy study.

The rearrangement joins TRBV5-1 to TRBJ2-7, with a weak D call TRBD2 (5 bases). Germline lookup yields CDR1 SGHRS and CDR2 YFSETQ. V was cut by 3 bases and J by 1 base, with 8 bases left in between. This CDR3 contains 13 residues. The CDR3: CASSSEVSYEQYF. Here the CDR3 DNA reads TGCGCCAGCAGCTCGGAGGTATCCTACGAGCAGTACTTC.

The CDR3 nucleotides read TGTGCCAGCGGACAGGGGGTTTCGACAGATACGCAGTATTTT. This encodes CASGQGVSTDTQYF. J is TRBJ2-3 and V is TRBV19; 10 bases are shared with TRBD1. Trimming cost V 9 bases and J 3 bases; bases outside gene matches: 6. This CDR3 spans 14 amino acids. Germline V gives CDR1 LNHDA, CDR2 SQIVND (reference sequence).

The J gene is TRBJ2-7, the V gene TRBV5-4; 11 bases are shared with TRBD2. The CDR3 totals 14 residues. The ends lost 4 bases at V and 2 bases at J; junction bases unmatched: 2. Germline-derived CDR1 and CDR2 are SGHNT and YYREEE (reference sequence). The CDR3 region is CASSPSGGTYEQYF. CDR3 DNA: TGTGCCAGCAGCCCTAGCGGGGGGACCTACGAGCAGTACTTC.

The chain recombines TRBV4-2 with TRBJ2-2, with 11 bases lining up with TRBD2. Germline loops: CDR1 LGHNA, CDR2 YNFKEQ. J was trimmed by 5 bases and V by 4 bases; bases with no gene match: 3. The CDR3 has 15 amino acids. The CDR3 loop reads CASSRRLAGTGELFF. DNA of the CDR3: TGTGCCAGCAGCCGGAGACTAGCGGGAACCGGGGAGCTGTTTTTT.

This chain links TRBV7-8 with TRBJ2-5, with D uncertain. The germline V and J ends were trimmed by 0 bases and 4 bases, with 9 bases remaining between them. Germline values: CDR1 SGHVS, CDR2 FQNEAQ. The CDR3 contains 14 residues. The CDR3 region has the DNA TGTGCCAGCAGCTTAGCGTTAGAACCAGAGACCCAGTACTTC. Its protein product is CASSLALEPETQYF.

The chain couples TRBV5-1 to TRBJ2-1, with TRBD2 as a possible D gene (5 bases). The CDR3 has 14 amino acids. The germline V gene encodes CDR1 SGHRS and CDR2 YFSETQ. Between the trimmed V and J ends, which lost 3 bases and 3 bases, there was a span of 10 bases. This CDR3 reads CASSSPGVYNEQFF. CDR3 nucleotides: TGCGCCAGCAGCTCCCCCGGGGTCTACAATGAGCAGTTCTTC.

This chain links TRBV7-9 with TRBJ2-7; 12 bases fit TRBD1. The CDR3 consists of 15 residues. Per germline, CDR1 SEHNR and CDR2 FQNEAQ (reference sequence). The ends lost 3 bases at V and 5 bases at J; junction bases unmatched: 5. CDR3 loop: CASSFWGQGANEQYF. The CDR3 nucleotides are TGTGCCAGCAGCTTCTGGGGACAGGGGGCTAACGAGCAGTACTTC.

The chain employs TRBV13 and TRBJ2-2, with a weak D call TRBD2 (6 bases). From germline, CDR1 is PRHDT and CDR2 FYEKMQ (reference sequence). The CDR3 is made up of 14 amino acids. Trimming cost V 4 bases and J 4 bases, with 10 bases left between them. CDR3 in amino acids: CASSSGLITGELFF. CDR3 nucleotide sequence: TGTGCCAGCAGCTCGGGACTGATCACCGGGGAGCTGTTTTTT.

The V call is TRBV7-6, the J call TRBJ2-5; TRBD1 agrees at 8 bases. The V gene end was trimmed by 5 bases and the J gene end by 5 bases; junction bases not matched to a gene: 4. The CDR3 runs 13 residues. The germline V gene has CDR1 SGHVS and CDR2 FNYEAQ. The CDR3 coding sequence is TGTGCCAGCAGCAAAAGACAGGGGGAGACCCAGTACTTC. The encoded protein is CASSKRQGETQYF.

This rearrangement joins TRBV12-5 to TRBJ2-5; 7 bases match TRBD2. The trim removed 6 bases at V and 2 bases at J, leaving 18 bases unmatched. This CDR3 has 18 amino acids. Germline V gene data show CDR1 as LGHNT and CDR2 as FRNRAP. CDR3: CASGPTRLARYRQETQYF. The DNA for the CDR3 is TGTGCTAGTGGCCCCACGCGACTAGCAAGATACAGACAAGAGACCCAGTACTTC.

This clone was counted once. CDR3 region: CASSLSGAKNSNQPQHF. The CDR3 coding sequence is TGTGCCAGCAGTTTATCAGGGGCCAAAAATAGCAATCAGCCCCAGCATTTT. This chain connects TRBV28 to TRBJ1-5; D might be TRBD1 (6 bases). Trimming left V 1 base short and J 0 bases short, with 13 bases between. Germline CDR1 reads MDHEN; CDR2 reads SYDVKM. The CDR3 runs to 17 residues.

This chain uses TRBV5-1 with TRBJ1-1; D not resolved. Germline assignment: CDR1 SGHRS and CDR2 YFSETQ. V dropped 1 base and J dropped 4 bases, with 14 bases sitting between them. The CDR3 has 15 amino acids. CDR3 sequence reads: CASSLTGMAGTEAFF. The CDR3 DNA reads TGCGCCAGCAGCTTGACCGGCATGGCGGGCACTGAAGCTTTCTTT.

In nucleotides, the CDR3 is TGTGCCAGCAGTGAAAACAGGGGGCGGGTGGAGACCCAGTACTTC. This sequence encodes CASSENRGRVETQYF. The gene calls are TRBV2 and TRBJ2-5; 9 bases align to TRBD1. The CDR3 consists of 15 residues. Per the germline V gene, CDR1 is SNHLY and CDR2 is FYNNEI. Losses at the gene ends were 2 bases for V and 5 bases for J; bases not matched to a gene: 6.

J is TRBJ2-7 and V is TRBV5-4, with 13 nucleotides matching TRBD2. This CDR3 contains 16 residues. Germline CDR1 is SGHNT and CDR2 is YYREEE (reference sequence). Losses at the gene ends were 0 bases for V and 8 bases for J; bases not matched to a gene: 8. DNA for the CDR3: TGTGCCAGCAGCTTGGGTGGGGGGACTAGCGGGGATAAGCAGTACTTC. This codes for CASSLGGGTSGDKQYF.

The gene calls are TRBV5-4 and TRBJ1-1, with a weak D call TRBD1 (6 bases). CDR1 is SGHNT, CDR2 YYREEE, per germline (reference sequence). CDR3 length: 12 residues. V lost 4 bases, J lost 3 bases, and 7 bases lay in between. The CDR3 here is CASSQGYTEAFF. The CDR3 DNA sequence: TGTGCCAGCAGCCAGGGGTACACTGAAGCTTTCTTT. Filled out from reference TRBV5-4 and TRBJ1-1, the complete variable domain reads ETGVTQSPTHLIKTRGQQVTLRCSSQSGHNTVSWYQQALGQGPQFIFQYYREEENGRGNFPPRFSGLQFPNYSSELNVNALELDDSALYLCASSQGYTEAFFGQGTRLTVV.

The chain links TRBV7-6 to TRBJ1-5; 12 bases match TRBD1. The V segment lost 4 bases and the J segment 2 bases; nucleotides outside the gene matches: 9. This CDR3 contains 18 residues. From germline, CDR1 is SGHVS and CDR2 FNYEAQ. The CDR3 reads CASSSAGTGGNRNQPQHF. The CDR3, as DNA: TGTGCCAGCAGCTCCGCCGGGACAGGGGGCAATCGCAATCAGCCCCAGCATTTT.

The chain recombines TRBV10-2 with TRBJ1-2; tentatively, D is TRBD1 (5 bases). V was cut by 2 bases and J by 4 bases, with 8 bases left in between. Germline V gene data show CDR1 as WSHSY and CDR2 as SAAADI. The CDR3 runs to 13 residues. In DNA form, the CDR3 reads TGCGCCAGCAGTGAGGTGGGGCGCTATGGCTACACCTTC. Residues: CASSEVGRYGYTF.

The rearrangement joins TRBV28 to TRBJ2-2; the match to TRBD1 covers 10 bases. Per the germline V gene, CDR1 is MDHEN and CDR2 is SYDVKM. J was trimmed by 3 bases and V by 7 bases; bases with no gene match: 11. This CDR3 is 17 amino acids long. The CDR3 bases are TGTGCCAGCACCCCACCCCGGGGGACAGGGGACACCGGGGAGCTGTTTTTT. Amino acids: CASTPPRGTGDTGELFF.

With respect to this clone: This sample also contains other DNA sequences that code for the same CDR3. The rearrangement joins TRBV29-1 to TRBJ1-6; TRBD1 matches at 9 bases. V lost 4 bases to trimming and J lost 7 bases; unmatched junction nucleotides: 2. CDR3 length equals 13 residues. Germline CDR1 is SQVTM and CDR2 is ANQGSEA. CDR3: CSVGQGGNSPLHF. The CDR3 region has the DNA TGCAGCGTTGGACAGGGGGGCAATTCACCCCTCCACTTT.

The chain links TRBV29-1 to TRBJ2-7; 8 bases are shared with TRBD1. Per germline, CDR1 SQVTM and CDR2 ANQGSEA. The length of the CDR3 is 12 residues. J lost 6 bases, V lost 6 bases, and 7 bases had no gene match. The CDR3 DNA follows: TGCAGCGTAATCAGGGGGCAGCTCGAGCAGTACTTC. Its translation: CSVIRGQLEQYF.

The CDR3 loop is CASSPTGGMNQPQHF. CDR3 nucleotides: TGTGCCAGCAGTCCTACAGGGGGCATGAATCAGCCCCAGCATTTT. The chain has TRBV6-5 and TRBJ1-5; 9 bases fit TRBD1. Germline V gene sequence: CDR1 MNHEY, CDR2 SVGAGI. The ends lost 5 bases at V and 4 bases at J; junction bases unmatched: 6. CDR3 length: 15 residues.

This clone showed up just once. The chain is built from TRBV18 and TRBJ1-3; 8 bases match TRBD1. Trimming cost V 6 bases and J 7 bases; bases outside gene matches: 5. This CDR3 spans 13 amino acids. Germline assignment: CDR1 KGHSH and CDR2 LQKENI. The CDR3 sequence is CASSPQGANTIYF. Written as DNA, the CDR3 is TGTGCCAGCTCCCCGCAGGGGGCTAACACCATATATTTT.

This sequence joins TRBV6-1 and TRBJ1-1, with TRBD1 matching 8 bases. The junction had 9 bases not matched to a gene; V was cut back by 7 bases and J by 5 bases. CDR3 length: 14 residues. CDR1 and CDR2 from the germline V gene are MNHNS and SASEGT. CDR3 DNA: TGTGCCAGCAATACCAGGGGGCAGGGAACTGAAGCTTTCTTT. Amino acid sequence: CASNTRGQGTEAFF.

CDR3 amino acids: CAWIIPGLAGPNTGELFF. For the CDR3, the DNA is TGTGCCTGGATTATCCCGGGACTAGCGGGACCGAACACCGGGGAGCTGTTTTTT. This chain connects TRBV30 to TRBJ2-2; the match to TRBD2 covers 13 bases. Germline V lookup: CDR1 GTSNPN, CDR2 SVGIG (reference sequence). Unmatched junction bases numbered 8, after V lost 4 bases and J lost 0 bases. This CDR3 comprises 18 residues.

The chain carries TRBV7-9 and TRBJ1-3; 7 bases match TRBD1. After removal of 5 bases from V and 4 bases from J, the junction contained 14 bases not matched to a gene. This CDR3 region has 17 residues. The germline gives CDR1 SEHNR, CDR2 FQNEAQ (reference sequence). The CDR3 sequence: CASSQAGGQIEGNTIYF. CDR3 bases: TGTGCCAGCAGCCAGGCCGGGGGACAGATTGAAGGAAACACCATATATTTT.

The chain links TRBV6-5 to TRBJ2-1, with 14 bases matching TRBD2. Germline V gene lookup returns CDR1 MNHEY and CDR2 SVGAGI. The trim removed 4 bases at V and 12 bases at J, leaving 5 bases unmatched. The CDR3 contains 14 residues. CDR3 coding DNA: TGTGCCAGCAGTTCAGGGACTAGCGGGAGTGGGCAGTTCTTC. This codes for CASSSGTSGSGQFF.

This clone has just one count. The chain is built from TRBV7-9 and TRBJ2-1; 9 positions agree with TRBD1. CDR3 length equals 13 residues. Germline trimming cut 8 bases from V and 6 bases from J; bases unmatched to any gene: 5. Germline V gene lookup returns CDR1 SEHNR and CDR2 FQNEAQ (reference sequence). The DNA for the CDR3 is TGTGCCAGCGGGACAGGGCTATCCAATGAGCAGTTCTTC. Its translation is CASGTGLSNEQFF.

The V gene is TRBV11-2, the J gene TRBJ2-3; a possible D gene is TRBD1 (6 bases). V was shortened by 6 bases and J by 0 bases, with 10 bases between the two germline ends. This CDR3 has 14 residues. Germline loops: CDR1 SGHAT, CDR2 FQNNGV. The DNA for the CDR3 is TGTGCCAGCAGACTTACAGGGAGCACAGATACGCAGTATTTT. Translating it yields CASRLTGSTDTQYF.

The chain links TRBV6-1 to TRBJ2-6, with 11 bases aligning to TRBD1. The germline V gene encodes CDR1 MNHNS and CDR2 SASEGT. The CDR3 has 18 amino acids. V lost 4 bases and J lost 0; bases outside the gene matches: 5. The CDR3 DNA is TGTGCCAGCAGTGTATCCGGGACAGGGGGCTCTGGGGCCAACGTCCTGACTTTC. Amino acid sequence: CASSVSGTGGSGANVLTF.

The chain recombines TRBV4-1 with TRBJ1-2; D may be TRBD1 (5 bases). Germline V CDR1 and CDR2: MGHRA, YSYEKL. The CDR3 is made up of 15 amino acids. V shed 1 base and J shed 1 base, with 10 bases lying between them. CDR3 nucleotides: TGCGCCAGCAGCCAAGTTCCAGGGATTAACTATGGCTACACCTTC. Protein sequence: CASSQVPGINYGYTF.